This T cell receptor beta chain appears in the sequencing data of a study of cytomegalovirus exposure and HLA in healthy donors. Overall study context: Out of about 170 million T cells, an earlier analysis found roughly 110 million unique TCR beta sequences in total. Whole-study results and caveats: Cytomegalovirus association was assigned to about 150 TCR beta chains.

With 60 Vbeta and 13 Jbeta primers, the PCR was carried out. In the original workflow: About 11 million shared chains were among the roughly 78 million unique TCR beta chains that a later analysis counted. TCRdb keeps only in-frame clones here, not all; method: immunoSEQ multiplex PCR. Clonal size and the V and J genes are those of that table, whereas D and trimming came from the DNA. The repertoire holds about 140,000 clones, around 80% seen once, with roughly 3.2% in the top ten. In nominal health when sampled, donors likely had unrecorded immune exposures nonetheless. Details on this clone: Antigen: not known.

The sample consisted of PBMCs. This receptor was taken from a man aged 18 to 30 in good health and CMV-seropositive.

CDR3 DNA sequence: TGTGCCAGCAGTCCCTTGGGAGCGGGAGAGGTCGCAGATACGCAGTATTTT. It codes for CASSPLGAGEVADTQYF. The V and J genes are TRBV28 and TRBJ2-3; TRBD2 agrees at 8 bases. CDR1 and CDR2 from the germline V gene are MDHEN and SYDVKM. The CDR3 consists of 17 residues. The junction had 14 bases not matched to a gene; V was cut back by 5 bases and J by 4 bases.